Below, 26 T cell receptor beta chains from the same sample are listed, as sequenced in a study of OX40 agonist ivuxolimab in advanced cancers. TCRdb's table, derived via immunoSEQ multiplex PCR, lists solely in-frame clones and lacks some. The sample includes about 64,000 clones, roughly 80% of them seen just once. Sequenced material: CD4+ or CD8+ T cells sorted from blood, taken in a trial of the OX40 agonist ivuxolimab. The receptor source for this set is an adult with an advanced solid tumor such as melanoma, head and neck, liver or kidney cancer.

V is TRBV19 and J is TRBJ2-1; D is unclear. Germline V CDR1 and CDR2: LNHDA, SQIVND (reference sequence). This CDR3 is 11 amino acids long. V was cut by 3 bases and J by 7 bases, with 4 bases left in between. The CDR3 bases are TGTGCCAGTAGTATCTGGAATGAGCAGTTCTTC. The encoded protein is CASSIWNEQFF. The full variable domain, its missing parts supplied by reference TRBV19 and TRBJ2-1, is DGGITQSPKYLFRKEGQNVTLSCEQNLNHDAMYWYRQDPGQGLRLIYYSQIVNDFQKGDIAEGYSVSREKKESFPLTVTSAQKNPTAFYLCASSIWNEQFFGPGTRLTVL.

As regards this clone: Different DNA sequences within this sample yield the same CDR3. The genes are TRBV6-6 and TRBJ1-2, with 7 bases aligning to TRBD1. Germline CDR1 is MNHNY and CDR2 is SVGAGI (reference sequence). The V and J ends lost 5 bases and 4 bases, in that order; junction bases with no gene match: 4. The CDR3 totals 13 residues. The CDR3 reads CASSPDRAYGYTF. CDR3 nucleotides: TGTGCCAGCAGTCCTGACAGGGCCTATGGCTACACCTTC.

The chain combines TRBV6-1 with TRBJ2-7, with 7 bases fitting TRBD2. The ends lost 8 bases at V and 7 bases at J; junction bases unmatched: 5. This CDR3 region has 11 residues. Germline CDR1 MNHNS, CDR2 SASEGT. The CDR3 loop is CASRGGVEQYF. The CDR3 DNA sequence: TGTGCCAGCCGCGGGGGTGTGGAGCAGTACTTC.

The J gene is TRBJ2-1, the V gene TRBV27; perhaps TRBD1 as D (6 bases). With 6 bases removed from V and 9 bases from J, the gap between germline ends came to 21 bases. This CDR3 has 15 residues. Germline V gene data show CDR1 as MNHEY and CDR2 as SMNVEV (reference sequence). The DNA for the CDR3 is TGTGCCAGCAGCCTTATGCCAGGGGCGAGGGCTGAGCAGTTCTTC. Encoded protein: CASSLMPGARAEQFF.

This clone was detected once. CDR3: CAWTVLLNTEAFF. CDR3 DNA: TGTGCCTGGACAGTACTATTGAACACTGAAGCTTTCTTT. The chain links TRBV30 to TRBJ1-1; D gene unclear. The ends were cut back, 4 bases at V and 0 bases at J, with 9 bases in the middle. The CDR3 extends over 13 amino acids. Per germline, CDR1 GTSNPN and CDR2 SVGIG (reference sequence). The full variable domain, its missing parts supplied by reference TRBV30 and TRBJ1-1, is SQTIHQWPATLVQPVGSPLSLECTVEGTSNPNLYWYRQAAGRGLQLLFYSVGIGQISSEVPQNLSASRPQDRQFILSSKKLLLSDSGFYLCAWTVLLNTEAFFGQGTRLTVV.

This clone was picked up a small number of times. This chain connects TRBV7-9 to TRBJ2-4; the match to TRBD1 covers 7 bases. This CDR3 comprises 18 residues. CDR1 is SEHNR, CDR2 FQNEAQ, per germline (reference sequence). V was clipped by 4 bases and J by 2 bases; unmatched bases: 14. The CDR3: CASSSSQDRSATKNIQYF. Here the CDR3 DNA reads TGTGCCAGCAGCTCCAGCCAGGACAGGTCGGCAACCAAAAACATTCAGTACTTC.

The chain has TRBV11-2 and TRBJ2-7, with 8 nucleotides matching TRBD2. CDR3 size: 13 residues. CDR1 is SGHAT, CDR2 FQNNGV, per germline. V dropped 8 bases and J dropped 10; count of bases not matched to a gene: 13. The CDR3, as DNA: TGTGCCAGCGAGCGCTCTAGCGGGCTTTCCCAGTACTTC. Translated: CASERSSGLSQYF.

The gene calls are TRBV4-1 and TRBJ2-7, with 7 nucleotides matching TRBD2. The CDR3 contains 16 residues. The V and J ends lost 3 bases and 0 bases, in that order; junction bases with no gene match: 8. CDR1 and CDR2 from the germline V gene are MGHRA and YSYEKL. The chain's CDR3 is CASSHLRLAASYEQYF. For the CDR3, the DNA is TGCGCCAGCAGCCACCTTAGACTAGCCGCCTCCTACGAGCAGTACTTC.

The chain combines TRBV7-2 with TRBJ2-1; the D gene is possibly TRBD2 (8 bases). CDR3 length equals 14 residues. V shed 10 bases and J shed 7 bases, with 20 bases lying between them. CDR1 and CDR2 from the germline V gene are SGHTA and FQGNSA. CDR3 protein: CAIQGVAGRNEQFF. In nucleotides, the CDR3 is TGTGCCATCCAGGGGGTAGCGGGGAGAAATGAGCAGTTCTTC.

The CDR3 loop reads CASSPTGSWEKLFF. CDR3 coding DNA: TGTGCCAGCAGCCCGACAGGGTCTTGGGAAAAACTGTTTTTT. The V gene is TRBV7-9, the J gene TRBJ1-4; 7 bases match TRBD1. The CDR3 contains 14 residues. The germline V gene has CDR1 SEHNR and CDR2 FQNEAQ (reference sequence). J gave up 8 bases and V 5 bases, and 8 bases lay outside the gene matches.

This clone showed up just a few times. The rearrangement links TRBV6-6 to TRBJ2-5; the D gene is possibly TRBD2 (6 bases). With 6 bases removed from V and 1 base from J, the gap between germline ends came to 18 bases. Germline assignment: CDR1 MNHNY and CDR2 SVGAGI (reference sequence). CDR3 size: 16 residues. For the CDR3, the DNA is TGTGCCAGCAGGGCCCCGGGTATGGGAGGCCAAGAGACCCAGTACTTC. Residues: CASRAPGMGGQETQYF.

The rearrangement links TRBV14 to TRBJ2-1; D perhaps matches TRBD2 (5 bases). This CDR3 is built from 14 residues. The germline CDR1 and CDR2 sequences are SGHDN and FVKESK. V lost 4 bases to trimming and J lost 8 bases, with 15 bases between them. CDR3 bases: TGTGCCAGCAGCCTGTCGAGAGGGCCCCATGAGCAGTTCTTC. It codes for CASSLSRGPHEQFF.

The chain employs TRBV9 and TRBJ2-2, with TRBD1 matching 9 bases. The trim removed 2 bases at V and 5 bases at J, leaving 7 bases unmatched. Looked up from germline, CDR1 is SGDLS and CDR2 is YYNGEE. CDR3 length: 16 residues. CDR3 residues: CASSVEQGAGTGELFF. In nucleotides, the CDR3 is TGTGCCAGCAGCGTTGAACAGGGGGCTGGTACCGGGGAGCTGTTTTTT.

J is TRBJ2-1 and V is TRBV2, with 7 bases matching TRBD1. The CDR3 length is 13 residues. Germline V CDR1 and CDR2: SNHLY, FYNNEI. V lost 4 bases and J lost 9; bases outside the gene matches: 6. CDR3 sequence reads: CASSGQGRSEQFF. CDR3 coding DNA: TGTGCCAGCAGTGGACAGGGTCGCAGTGAGCAGTTCTTC. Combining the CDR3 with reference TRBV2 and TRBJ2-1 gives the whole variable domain EPEVTQTPSHQVTQMGQEVILRCVPISNHLYFYWYRQILGQKVEFLVSFYNNEISEKSEIFDDQFSVERPDGSNFTLKIRSTKLEDSAMYFCASSGQGRSEQFFGPGTRLTVL.

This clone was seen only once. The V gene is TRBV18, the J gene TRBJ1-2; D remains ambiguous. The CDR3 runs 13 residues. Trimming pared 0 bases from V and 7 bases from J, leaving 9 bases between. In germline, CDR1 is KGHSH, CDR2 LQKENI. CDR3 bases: TGTGCCAGCTCACCACCGGCGTTTTTTGGCTACACCTTC. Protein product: CASSPPAFFGYTF.

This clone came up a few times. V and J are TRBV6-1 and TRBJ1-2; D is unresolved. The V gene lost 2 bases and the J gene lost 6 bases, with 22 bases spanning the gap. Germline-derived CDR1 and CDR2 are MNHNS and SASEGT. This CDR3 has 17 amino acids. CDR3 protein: CASSESMVRRDRHGYTF. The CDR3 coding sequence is TGTGCCAGCAGTGAATCAATGGTGAGACGGGATCGTCATGGCTACACCTTC.

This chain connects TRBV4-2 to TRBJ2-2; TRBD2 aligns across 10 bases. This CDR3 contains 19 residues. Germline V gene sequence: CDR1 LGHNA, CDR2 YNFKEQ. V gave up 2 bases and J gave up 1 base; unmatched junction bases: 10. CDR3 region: CASSQFGLAGALNTGELFF. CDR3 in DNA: TGTGCCAGCAGCCAATTTGGGCTAGCGGGAGCATTGAACACCGGGGAGCTGTTTTTT.

CDR3 coding DNA: TGTGCCAGCAGCTTCCGAATACTAGGGGGGGAGACCCAGTACTTC. It yields the protein CASSFRILGGETQYF. The chain combines TRBV5-6 with TRBJ2-5; D assignment may be TRBD1 or TRBD2 (6 bases each). The V end was cut by 2 bases, the J end by 5 bases, with 16 bases between. Germline loops: CDR1 SGHDT, CDR2 YYEEEE. The CDR3 runs to 15 residues.

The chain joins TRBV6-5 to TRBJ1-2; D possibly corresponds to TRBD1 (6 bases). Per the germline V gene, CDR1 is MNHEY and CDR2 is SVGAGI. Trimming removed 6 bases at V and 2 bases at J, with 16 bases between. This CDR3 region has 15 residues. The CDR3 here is CASSPAWTENYGYTF. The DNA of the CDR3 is TGTGCCAGCAGCCCAGCCTGGACAGAGAACTATGGCTACACCTTC.

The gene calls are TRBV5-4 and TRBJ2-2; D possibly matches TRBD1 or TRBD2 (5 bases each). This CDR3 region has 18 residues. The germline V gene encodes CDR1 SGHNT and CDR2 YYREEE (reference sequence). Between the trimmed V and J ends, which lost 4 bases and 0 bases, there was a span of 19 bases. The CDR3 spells CASSPEVGASANTGELFF. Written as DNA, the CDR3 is TGTGCCAGCAGCCCGGAGGTAGGGGCCAGCGCGAACACCGGGGAGCTGTTTTTT.

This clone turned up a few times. The CDR3 sequence: CASSLERPSVANEQYF. For the CDR3, the DNA is TGCGCCAGCAGCCTCGAGAGACCGAGTGTCGCTAACGAGCAGTACTTC. The chain recombines TRBV5-1 with TRBJ2-7; no definite D call. Germline V gene lookup returns CDR1 SGHRS and CDR2 YFSETQ. The CDR3 spans 16 residues. The V end lost 4 bases, the J end lost 5 bases, and 22 bases lay between the germline ends.

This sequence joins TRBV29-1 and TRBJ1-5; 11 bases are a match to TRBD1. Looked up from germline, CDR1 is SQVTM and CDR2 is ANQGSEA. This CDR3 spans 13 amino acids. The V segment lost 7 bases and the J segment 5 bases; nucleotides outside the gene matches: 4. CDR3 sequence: CSARTGGDQPQHF. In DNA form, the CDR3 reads TGCAGCGCTAGGACAGGGGGCGATCAGCCCCAGCATTTT.

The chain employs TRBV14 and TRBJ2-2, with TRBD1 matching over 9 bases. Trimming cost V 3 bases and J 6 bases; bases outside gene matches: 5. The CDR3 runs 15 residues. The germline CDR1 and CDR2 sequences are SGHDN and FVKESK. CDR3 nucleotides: TGTGCCAGCAGCCAGAGACAGGGGGTTGCCGGGGAGCTGTTTTTT. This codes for CASSQRQGVAGELFF. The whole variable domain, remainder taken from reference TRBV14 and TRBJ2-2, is EAGVTQFPSHSVIEKGQTVTLRCDPISGHDNLYWYRRVMGKEIKFLLHFVKESKQDESGMPNNRFLAERTGGTYSTLKVQPAELEDSGVYFCASSQRQGVAGELFFGEGSRLTVL.

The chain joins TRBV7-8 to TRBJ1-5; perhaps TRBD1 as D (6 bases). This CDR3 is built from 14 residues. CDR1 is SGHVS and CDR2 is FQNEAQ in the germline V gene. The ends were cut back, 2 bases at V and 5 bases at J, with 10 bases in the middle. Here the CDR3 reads CASSLRDNYQPQHF. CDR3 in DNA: TGTGCCAGCAGCTTAAGGGACAACTATCAGCCCCAGCATTTT.

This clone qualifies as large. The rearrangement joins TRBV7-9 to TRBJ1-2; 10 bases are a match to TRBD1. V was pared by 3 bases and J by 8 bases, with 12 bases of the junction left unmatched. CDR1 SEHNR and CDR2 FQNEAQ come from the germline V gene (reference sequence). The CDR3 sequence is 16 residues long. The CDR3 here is CASSFTGTGELGGYTF. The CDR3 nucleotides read TGTGCCAGCAGCTTTACCGGGACAGGGGAATTAGGAGGCTACACCTTC.

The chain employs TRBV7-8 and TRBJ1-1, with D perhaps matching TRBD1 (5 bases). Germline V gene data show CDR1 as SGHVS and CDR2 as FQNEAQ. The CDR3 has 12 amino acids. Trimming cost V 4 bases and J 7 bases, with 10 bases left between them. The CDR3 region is CASSSWDGEAFF. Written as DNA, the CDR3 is TGTGCCAGCAGCTCGTGGGACGGTGAAGCTTTCTTT.